These 15 T cell receptor beta chains share one sample of origin, sequenced in a study of blood T cell repertoires in COVID-19. Sequenced by immunoSEQ multiplex PCR; TCRdb stores in-frame clones only, minus some. The sample has fewer than 250,000 clones, approximately 85% seen once. The specimen was peripheral blood. Receptors originate from a woman of 80 years or more with COVID-19, enrolled during active disease.

The V and J genes are TRBV25-1 and TRBJ1-1, with 7 nucleotides matching TRBD1. Trimming at V came to 6 bases and at J to 6 bases, leaving 4 bases not matched to a gene. The CDR3 is 12 amino acids. Germline loops: CDR1 MGHDK, CDR2 SYGVNS. CDR3 in amino acids: CASSRQGSEAFF. CDR3 coding DNA: TGTGCCAGCAGCCGACAGGGTTCTGAAGCTTTCTTT. The whole variable domain, remainder taken from reference TRBV25-1 and TRBJ1-1, is EADIYQTPRYLVIGTGKKITLECSQTMGHDKMYWYQQDPGMELHLIHYSYGVNSTEKGDLSSESTVSRIRTEHFPLTLESARPSHTSQYLCASSRQGSEAFFGQGTRLTVV.

This clone was seen just once. V usage is TRBV3-1 (or the pseudogene TRBV3-2) and J usage is TRBJ1-4, with a tentative D call TRBD1 (5 bases). The CDR3 runs 15 residues. Germline V gives CDR1 LGHDT, CDR2 YNNKEL (reference sequence). V was cut by 4 bases and J by 7 bases, with 16 bases left in between. CDR3 in DNA: TGTGCCAGCAGCCTATGGGCAGGGTGGGGTGAAAAACTGTTTTTT. As protein: CASSLWAGWGEKLFF.

The chain recombines TRBV12-3 or TRBV12-4 with TRBJ2-2; 9 nucleotides align to TRBD1. The CDR3 runs to 12 residues. V was pared by 5 bases and J by 9 bases, with 1 base of the junction left unmatched. CDR3 bases: TGTGCCAGCAGTACAGGGGGCCGGGAGCTGTTTTTT. Amino acids: CASSTGGRELFF.

As concerns this clone: Relative to the germline gene, one junction end is altered; a read error may explain this. The V gene is TRBV18, the J gene TRBJ2-2, with 9 positions matching TRBD1. The germline V gene encodes CDR1 KGHSH and CDR2 LQKENI. The CDR3 is 16 residues long. The CDR3 DNA reads TGTGCCAGCTCACCCCCAGGGACAGGGAACGCCGGGGAGCTGTTTTTT. Translating it yields CASSPPGTGNAGELFF.

The chain recombines TRBV4-2 with TRBJ2-1, with D unclear. The germline V gene encodes CDR1 LGHNA and CDR2 YNFKEQ. V lost 3 bases to trimming and J lost 6 bases, with 6 bases between them. This CDR3 is built from 12 residues. CDR3 sequence reads: CASSHRVNEQFF. CDR3 DNA sequence: TGTGCCAGCAGCCACCGCGTCAATGAGCAGTTCTTC.

V usage is TRBV28 and J usage is TRBJ1-2, with D possibly TRBD1 on 6 matching bases. CDR3 size: 14 residues. Germline V CDR1 and CDR2: MDHEN, SYDVKM. V shed 8 bases and J shed 0 bases, with 13 bases lying between them. This CDR3 is CASGTGPPNYGYTF. In DNA form, the CDR3 reads TGTGCCAGCGGTACAGGGCCGCCTAACTATGGCTACACCTTC.

The chain has TRBV6-6 and TRBJ1-2, with 10 bases matching TRBD1. Germline CDR1 and CDR2: MNHNY and SVGAGI (reference sequence). V lost 5 bases, J lost 3 bases, and 3 bases stayed unmatched. CDR3 size: 14 residues. The CDR3 region has the DNA TGTGCCAGCAGTGGGACAGGGGCAGACTATGGCTACACCTTC. This translates into CASSGTGADYGYTF.

The CDR3 DNA reads as TGTGCCAGTACTGAGGGCGTAAGGACCGGGGAGCTGTTTTTT. It codes for CASTEGVRTGELFF. The chain carries TRBV19 and TRBJ2-2; D possibly corresponds to TRBD2 (5 bases). Trimming stripped 7 bases from V and 5 bases from J, with 14 bases between. Germline V lookup: CDR1 LNHDA, CDR2 SQIVND (reference sequence). This CDR3 is 14 amino acids long.

This chain uses TRBV5-8 with TRBJ2-3; D call uncertain. The CDR3 loop spans 15 amino acids. With 2 bases removed from V and 4 bases from J, the gap between germline ends came to 14 bases. Germline V gene sequence: CDR1 SGHTS, CDR2 YDEGEE. The CDR3, as DNA: TGTGCCAGCAGCTTAAGAGGCGGCTTCGCAGATACGCAGTATTTT. Protein: CASSLRGGFADTQYF.

The chain employs TRBV6-5 and TRBJ2-5; D ambiguous. The CDR3 sequence is 11 residues long. Trimming took off 7 bases at V and 3 bases at J, with 6 bases between the two ends. Germline V gives CDR1 MNHEY, CDR2 SVGAGI. Here the CDR3 DNA reads TGTGCCAGCACCTTAGAAGAGACCCAGTACTTC. As protein: CASTLEETQYF.

As for this clone: Germline and junction disagree at one end, which may indicate a read error. This rearrangement joins TRBV5-1 to TRBJ1-6; D perhaps matches TRBD1 (5 bases). The CDR3 runs to 15 residues. The germline CDR1 and CDR2 sequences are SGHRS and YFSETQ. The CDR3 DNA sequence: TGCGCCCGCAGCTTGGGGGGGGGAAGTAATTCACCCCTCCACTTT. It specifies CARSLGGGSNSPLHF.

V and J are TRBV30 and TRBJ2-7; TRBD1 is a possible D gene (5 bases). From germline, CDR1 is GTSNPN and CDR2 SVGIG (reference sequence). The V and J ends lost 2 bases and 6 bases respectively, with 8 bases between them. The CDR3 covers 11 residues. CDR3 loop: CAWSSRGEQYF. The CDR3 DNA follows: TGTGCCTGGAGTAGTAGGGGCGAGCAGTACTTC.

The genes are TRBV28 and TRBJ2-7, with 8 positions matching TRBD1. Germline values: CDR1 MDHEN, CDR2 SYDVKM. This CDR3 spans 13 amino acids. The V segment lost 5 bases and the J segment 1 base; nucleotides outside the gene matches: 1. The CDR3 spells CASSRTGSYEQYV. DNA for the CDR3: TGTGCCAGCAGTCGGACAGGGTCCTACGAGCAGTACGTC.

This chain uses TRBV3-1 (or the pseudogene TRBV3-2) with TRBJ1-1; D not certain. The length of the CDR3 is 12 residues. The germline V gene encodes CDR1 LGHDT and CDR2 YNNKEL (reference sequence). Deletions cut 3 bases from V and 5 bases from J, with 7 bases between. The CDR3 DNA sequence: TGTGCCAGCAGCCAGGGAGAGACTGAAGCTTTCTTT. Encoded protein: CASSQGETEAFF.

The chain carries TRBV24-1 and TRBJ2-3; the match to TRBD2 covers 9 bases. This CDR3 has 17 residues. Germline V CDR1 and CDR2: KGHDR, SFDVKD. Unmatched junction bases numbered 12, after V lost 9 bases and J lost 0 bases. The CDR3 is CATSKAGGPLSTDTQYF. Written as DNA, the CDR3 is TGTGCCACCTCGAAGGCGGGGGGGCCCCTTAGCACAGATACGCAGTATTTT.